Following are 6 T cell receptor beta chains from one sample sequenced in a study of beta chain features in type 1 diabetes. Expressed TCRB transcripts were sequenced because the entire RNA isolate underwent reverse transcription. Generated by immunoSEQ multiplex PCR, the TCRdb table keeps only in-frame clones and is missing some. The sample contains 310,000 or so clones, under 8.5% of which appear only once. Sequencing was carried out using central memory CD4+ T cells from blood. Source of these receptors: a woman between 18 and 29 years old in good health.

This clone was recorded a few times. Other DNA sequences within the sample encode an identical CDR3. The V gene is TRBV9, the J gene TRBJ1-1, with D possibly being TRBD1 (6 bases). Germline CDR1 and CDR2: SGDLS and YYNGEE. V was trimmed by 2 bases and J by 0 bases, leaving 8 bases between them. The CDR3 is 14 amino acids. CDR3 protein: CASSVDSLNTEAFF. CDR3 nucleotides: TGTGCCAGCAGCGTGGACAGCCTGAACACTGAAGCTTTCTTT.

This clone came up a few times. V is TRBV7-3 and J is TRBJ1-5; D uncertain. Trimming took off 5 bases at V and 3 bases at J, with 14 bases between the two ends. Germline V CDR1 and CDR2: SGHTA, FQGTGA. The CDR3 covers 15 residues. The CDR3 region is CASSLGPGFNQPQHF. As DNA, the CDR3 is TGTGCCAGCAGCCTAGGGCCCGGGTTCAATCAGCCCCAGCATTTT.

V usage is TRBV11-2 and J usage is TRBJ2-5; the match to TRBD1 covers 9 bases. Germline CDR1 is SGHAT and CDR2 is FQNNGV. The CDR3 consists of 13 residues. V was clipped by 6 bases and J by 4 bases; unmatched bases: 3. This CDR3 reads CASRQGQGETQYF. CDR3 nucleotide sequence: TGTGCCAGCAGACAGGGACAGGGAGAGACCCAGTACTTC.

This clone was seen more than once but under ten times. At the DNA level, this CDR3 is encoded by other sequences in the same sample as well. The genes are TRBV27 and TRBJ2-7; D remains ambiguous. V was trimmed by 2 bases and J by 1 base, leaving 9 bases between them. The CDR3 has 14 amino acids. Germline V gene data show CDR1 as MNHEY and CDR2 as SMNVEV (reference sequence). The CDR3 loop is CASSLSPNSYEQYF. The CDR3 DNA reads TGTGCCAGCAGTTTAAGTCCCAATTCCTACGAGCAGTACTTC.

This clone was seen a handful of times. The V gene is TRBV5-4, the J gene TRBJ2-3; 7 positions match TRBD1. CDR1 SGHNT and CDR2 YYREEE come from the germline V gene (reference sequence). V lost 4 bases to trimming and J lost 4 bases; unmatched junction nucleotides: 3. The CDR3 runs to 13 residues. The CDR3 reads CASSAGTADTQYF. The DNA of the CDR3 is TGTGCCAGCAGCGCCGGGACAGCAGATACGCAGTATTTT. Combining the CDR3 with reference TRBV5-4 and TRBJ2-3 gives the whole variable domain ETGVTQSPTHLIKTRGQQVTLRCSSQSGHNTVSWYQQALGQGPQFIFQYYREEENGRGNFPPRFSGLQFPNYSSELNVNALELDDSALYLCASSAGTADTQYFGPGTRLTVL.

The table lists this clone with a count of one. This rearrangement joins TRBV29-1 to TRBJ2-1; D is possibly TRBD2 (6 bases). The length of the CDR3 is 11 residues. Germline-derived CDR1 and CDR2 are SQVTM and ANQGSEA. V was shortened by 4 bases and J by 8 bases, with 9 bases between the two germline ends. CDR3 residues: CSVASGDEQFF. The CDR3 coding sequence is TGCAGCGTTGCATCGGGGGATGAGCAGTTCTTC.